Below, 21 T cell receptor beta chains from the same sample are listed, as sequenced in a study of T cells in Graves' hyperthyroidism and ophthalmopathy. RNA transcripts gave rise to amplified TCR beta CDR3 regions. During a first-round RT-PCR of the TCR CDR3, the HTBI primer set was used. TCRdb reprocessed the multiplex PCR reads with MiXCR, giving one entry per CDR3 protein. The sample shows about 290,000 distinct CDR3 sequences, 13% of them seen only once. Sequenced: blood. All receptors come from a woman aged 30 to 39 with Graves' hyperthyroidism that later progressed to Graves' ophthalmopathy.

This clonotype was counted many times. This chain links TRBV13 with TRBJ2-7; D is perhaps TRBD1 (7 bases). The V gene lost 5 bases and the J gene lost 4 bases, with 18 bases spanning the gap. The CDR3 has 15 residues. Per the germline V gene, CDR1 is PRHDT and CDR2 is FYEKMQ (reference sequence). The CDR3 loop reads CASSRRQGGQYEQYF. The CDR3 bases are TGTGCCAGCAGCCGCAGACAGGGAGGCCAATACGAGCAGTACTTC.

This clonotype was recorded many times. CDR3 sequence reads: CASSFLGTGGAGANVLTF. The CDR3 coding sequence is TGCGCCAGCAGCTTCTTGGGGACAGGGGGCGCTGGGGCCAACGTCCTGACTTTC. V is TRBV5-1 and J is TRBJ2-6, with 12 bases matching TRBD1. This CDR3 contains 18 residues. The germline CDR1 and CDR2 sequences are SGHRS and YFSETQ. The junction had 5 bases not matched to a gene; V was cut back by 2 bases and J by 2 bases.

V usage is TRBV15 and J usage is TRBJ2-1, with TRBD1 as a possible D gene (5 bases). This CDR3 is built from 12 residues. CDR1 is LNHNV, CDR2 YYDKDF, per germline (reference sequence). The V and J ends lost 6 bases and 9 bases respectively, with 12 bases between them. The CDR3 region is CATREGVGEQFF. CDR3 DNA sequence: TGTGCCACCAGGGAAGGGGTGGGTGAGCAGTTCTTC.

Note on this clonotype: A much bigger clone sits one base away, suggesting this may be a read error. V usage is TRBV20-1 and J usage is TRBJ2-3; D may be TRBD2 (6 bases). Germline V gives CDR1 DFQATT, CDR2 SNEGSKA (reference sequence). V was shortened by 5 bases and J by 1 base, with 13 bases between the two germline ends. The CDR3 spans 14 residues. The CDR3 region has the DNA TGCAGTGCTGTGGCAGGGACTGGCACAGATACGCAGTATTTT. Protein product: CSAVAGTGTDTQYF.

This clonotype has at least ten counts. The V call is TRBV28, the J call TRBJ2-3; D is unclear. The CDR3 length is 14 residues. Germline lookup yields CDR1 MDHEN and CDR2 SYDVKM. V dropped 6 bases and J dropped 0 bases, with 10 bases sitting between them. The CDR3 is CASSLIGSTDTQYF. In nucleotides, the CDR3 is TGTGCCAGCAGCCTGATAGGCAGCACAGATACGCAGTATTTT.

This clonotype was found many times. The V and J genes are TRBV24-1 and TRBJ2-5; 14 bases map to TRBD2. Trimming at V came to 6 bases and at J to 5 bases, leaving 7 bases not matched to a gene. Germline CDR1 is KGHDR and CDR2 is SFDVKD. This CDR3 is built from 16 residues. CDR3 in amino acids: CATSPGLAGVAETQYF. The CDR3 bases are TGTGCCACCAGTCCGGGACTAGCGGGAGTAGCGGAGACCCAGTACTTC.

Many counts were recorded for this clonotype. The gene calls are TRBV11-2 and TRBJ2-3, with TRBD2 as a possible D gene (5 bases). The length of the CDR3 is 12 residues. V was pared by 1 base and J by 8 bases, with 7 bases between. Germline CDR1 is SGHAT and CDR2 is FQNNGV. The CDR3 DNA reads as TGTGCCAGCAGCTTAGGGGCGGGTACGCAGTATTTT. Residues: CASSLGAGTQYF. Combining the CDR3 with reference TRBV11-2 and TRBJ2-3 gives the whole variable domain EAGVAQSPRYKIIEKRQSVAFWCNPISGHATLYWYQQILGQGPKLLIQFQNNGVVDDSQLPKDRFSAERLKGVDSTLKIQPAKLEDSAVYLCASSLGAGTQYFGPGTRLTVL.

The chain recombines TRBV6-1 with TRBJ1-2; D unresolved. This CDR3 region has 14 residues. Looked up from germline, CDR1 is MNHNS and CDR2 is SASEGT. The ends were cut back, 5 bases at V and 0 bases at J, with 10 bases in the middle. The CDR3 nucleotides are TGTGCCAGCAGTAGGGCGAACTCTAACTATGGCTACACCTTC. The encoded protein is CASSRANSNYGYTF.

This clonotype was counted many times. The CDR3, as DNA: TGTGCCAGTAGTGGTGACGGGGGTCTCCCCTCCTACAATGAGCAGTTCTTC. Its translation: CASSGDGGLPSYNEQFF. This chain connects TRBV19 to TRBJ2-1; a possible D gene is TRBD2 (6 bases). Trimming stripped 5 bases from V and 0 bases from J, with 17 bases between. The germline CDR1 and CDR2 sequences are LNHDA and SQIVND (reference sequence). The CDR3 consists of 17 residues. The complete variable domain, with remaining parts taken from reference TRBV19 and TRBJ2-1, reads DGGITQSPKYLFRKEGQNVTLSCEQNLNHDAMYWYRQDPGQGLRLIYYSQIVNDFQKGDIAEGYSVSREKKESFPLTVTSAQKNPTAFYLCASSGDGGLPSYNEQFFGPGTRLTVL.

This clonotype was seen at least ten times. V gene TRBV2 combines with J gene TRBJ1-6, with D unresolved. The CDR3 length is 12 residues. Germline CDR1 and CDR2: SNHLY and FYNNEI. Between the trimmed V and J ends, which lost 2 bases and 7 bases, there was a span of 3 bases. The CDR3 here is CASSERNSPLHF. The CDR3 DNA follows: TGTGCCAGCAGTGAACGGAATTCACCCCTCCACTTT.

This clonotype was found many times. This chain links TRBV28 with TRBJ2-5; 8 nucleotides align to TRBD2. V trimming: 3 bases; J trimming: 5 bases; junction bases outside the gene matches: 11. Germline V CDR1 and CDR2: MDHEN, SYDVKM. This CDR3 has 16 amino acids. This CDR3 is CASSLGAGGRKETQYF. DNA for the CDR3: TGTGCCAGCAGTTTGGGGGCCGGCGGGAGGAAGGAGACCCAGTACTTC.

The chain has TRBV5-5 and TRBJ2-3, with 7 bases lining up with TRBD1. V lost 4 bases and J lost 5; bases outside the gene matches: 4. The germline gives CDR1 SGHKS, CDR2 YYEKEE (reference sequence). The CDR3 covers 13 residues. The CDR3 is CASSRDRIDTQYF. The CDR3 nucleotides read TGTGCCAGCAGCCGGGACAGAATAGATACGCAGTATTTT. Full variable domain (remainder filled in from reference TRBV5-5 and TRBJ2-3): DAGVTQSPTHLIKTRGQQVTLRCSPISGHKSVSWYQQVLGQGPQFIFQYYEKEERGRGNFPDRFSARQFPNYSSELNVNALLLGDSALYLCASSRDRIDTQYFGPGTRLTVL.

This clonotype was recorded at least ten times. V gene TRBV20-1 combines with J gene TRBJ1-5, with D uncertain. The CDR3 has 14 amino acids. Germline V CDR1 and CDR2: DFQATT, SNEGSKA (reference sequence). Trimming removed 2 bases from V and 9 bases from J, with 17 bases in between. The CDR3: CSARSQPLSGPQHF. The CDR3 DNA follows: TGCAGTGCTAGATCTCAACCCCTTTCCGGGCCCCAGCATTTT.

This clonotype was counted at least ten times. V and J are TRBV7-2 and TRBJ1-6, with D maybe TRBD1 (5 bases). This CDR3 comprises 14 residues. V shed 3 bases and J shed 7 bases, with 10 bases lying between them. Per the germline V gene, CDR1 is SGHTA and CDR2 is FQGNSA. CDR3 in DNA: TGTGCCAGCAGCTTGAGGGGAGGGAATTCACCCCTCCACTTT. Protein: CASSLRGGNSPLHF.

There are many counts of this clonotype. CDR3: CAWSVIGTEAFF. The CDR3 DNA is TGTGCCTGGAGTGTGATTGGGACTGAAGCTTTCTTT. The rearrangement joins TRBV30 to TRBJ1-1; D remains ambiguous. CDR1 GTSNPN and CDR2 SVGIG come from the germline V gene (reference sequence). The CDR3 spans 12 residues. Trimming took off 0 bases at V and 5 bases at J, with 7 bases between the two ends.

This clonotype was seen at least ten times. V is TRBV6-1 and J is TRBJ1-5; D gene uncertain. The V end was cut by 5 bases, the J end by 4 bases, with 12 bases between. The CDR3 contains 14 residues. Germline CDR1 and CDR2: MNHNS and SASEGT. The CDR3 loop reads CASSSTSANQPQHF. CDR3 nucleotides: TGTGCCAGCAGTTCGACATCGGCGAATCAGCCCCAGCATTTT.

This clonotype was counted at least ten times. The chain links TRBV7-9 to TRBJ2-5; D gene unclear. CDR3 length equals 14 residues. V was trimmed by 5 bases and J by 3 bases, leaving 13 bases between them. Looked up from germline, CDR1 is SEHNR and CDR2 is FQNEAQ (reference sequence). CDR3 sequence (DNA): TGTGCCAGCAGCGTCGAGGCAGTTGAAGAGACCCAGTACTTC. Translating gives CASSVEAVEETQYF.

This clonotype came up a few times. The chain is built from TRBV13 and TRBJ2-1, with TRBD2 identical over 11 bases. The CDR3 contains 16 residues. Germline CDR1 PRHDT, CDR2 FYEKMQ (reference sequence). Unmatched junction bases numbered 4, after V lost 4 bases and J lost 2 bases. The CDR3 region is CASSWIAGGTYNEQFF. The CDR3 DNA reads TGTGCCAGCAGCTGGATAGCGGGAGGGACCTACAATGAGCAGTTCTTC.

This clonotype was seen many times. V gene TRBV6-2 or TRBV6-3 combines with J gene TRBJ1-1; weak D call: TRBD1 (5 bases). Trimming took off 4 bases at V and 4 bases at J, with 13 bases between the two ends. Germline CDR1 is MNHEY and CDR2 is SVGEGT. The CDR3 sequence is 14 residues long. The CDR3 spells CASSSVQAITEAFF. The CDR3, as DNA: TGTGCCAGCAGTTCTGTACAGGCAATCACTGAAGCTTTCTTT.

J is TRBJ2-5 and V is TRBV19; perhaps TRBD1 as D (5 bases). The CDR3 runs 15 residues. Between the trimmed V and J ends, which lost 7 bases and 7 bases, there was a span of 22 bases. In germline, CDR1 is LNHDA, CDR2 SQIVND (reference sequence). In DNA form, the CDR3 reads TGTGCCAGTATGGCAGGGCCCCCAGTTAGTGGGACCCAGTACTTC. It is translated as CASMAGPPVSGTQYF. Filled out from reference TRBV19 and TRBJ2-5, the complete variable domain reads DGGITQSPKYLFRKEGQNVTLSCEQNLNHDAMYWYRQDPGQGLRLIYYSQIVNDFQKGDIAEGYSVSREKKESFPLTVTSAQKNPTAFYLCASMAGPPVSGTQYFGPGTRLLVL.

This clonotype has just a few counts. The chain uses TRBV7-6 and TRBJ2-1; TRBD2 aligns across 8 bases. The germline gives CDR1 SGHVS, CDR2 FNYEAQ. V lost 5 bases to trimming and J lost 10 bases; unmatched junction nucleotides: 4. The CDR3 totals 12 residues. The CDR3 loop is CASSPPGGEQFF. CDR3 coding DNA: TGTGCCAGCAGCCCGCCGGGGGGGGAGCAGTTCTTC.